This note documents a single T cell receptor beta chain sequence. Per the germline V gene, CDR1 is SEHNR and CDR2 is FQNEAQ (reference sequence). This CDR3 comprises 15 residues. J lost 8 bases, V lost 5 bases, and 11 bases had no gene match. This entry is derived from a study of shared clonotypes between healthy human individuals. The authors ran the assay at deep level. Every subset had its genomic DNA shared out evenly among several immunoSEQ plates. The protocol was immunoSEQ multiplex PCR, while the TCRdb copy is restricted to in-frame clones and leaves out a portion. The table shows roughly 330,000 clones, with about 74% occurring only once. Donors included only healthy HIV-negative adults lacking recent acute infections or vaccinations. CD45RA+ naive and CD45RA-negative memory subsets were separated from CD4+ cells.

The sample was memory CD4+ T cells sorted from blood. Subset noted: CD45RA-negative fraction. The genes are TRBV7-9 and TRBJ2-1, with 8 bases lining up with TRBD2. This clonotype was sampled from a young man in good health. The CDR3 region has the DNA TGTGCCAGCAGCCGTGGGACTAGAGGTGGCGATGAGCAGTTCTTC. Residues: CASSRGTRGGDEQFF.